This TCR beta chain was identified in a study of OX40 agonist ivuxolimab in advanced cancers. On the study more broadly: At doses from 0.01 to 10 mg/kg, patients were given intravenous ivuxolimab every 2 weeks.

Data came from immunoSEQ multiplex PCR; TCRdb stores just in-frame clones and leaves some out. Of some 40,000 clones in the sample, 92% were seen once. Comments on this clone: Its antigen remains unidentified. At one boundary the junction diverges from the germline segment, which might be a read error.

Findings of the study overall: At doses 0.1 to 3.0 mg/kg, CD4+ and CD8+ clones expanded. Expanded peripheral T cells had an undetermined antigen specificity. Part of the nonresponder group also had normalized T-cell clonal expansion that was low.

Germline V lookup: CDR1 SSHAT, CDR2 FNYEAQ (reference sequence). This CDR3 comprises 13 residues. V usage is TRBV7-7 and J usage is TRBJ2-1; a weak D match, TRBD1 (5 bases). The source material was CD4+ or CD8+ T cells sorted from blood, sampled in a trial of the OX40 agonist ivuxolimab. This receptor was taken from an adult with an advanced solid tumor such as melanoma, head and neck, liver or kidney cancer. CDR3 nucleotide sequence: TGTGCTAGCAGCTTAGCCCAGGGCCGTGAGCAGTTCTTC. Protein: CASSLAQGREQFF. The full variable domain, its missing parts supplied by reference TRBV7-7 and TRBJ2-1, is GAGVSQSPRYKVTKRGQDVTLRCDPISSHATLYWYQQALGQGPEFLTYFNYEAQPDKSGLPSDRFSAERPEGSISTLTIQRTEQRDSAMYRCASSLAQGREQFFGPGTRLTVL.